This T cell receptor beta chain appears in the sequencing data of a study of T-cell memory formation after mild COVID-19. Looking at the study overall: TCR clusters were mostly donor specific.

Constant-segment-primed 5'RACE gave TCR alpha and TCR beta cDNA libraries with sample barcodes and UMIs. TCRdb re-called the 5' RACE reads with MiXCR, one entry per CDR3 protein. The sample lists approximately 300,000 distinct CDR3 sequences; 7.5% to 9.5% were seen once. This clonotype was seen at least ten times. What it binds is not known. Points from the study as a whole: That cross-reactive memory joined was suggested by some responding clones appearing in pre-infection memory. A second wave expanding day 15 to 37 was CD4+-biased; contracting clones were balanced.

The sample comprised PBMCs or a T cell subset sorted from them (not recorded which). The source of this sequence is a man younger than 30 who had mild COVID-19 (a few samples of this study predate the infection). Cell type and time point are not known.

This CDR3 is CASSQDPGQGGEKLFF. CDR3 sequence (DNA): TGTGCCAGCAGCCAAGATCCGGGACAGGGTGGGGAAAAACTGTTTTTT. V usage is TRBV4-2 and J usage is TRBJ1-4, with TRBD1 identical over 9 bases. V dropped 0 bases and J dropped 8; count of bases not matched to a gene: 7. This CDR3 is built from 16 residues. Germline V gives CDR1 LGHNA, CDR2 YNFKEQ.